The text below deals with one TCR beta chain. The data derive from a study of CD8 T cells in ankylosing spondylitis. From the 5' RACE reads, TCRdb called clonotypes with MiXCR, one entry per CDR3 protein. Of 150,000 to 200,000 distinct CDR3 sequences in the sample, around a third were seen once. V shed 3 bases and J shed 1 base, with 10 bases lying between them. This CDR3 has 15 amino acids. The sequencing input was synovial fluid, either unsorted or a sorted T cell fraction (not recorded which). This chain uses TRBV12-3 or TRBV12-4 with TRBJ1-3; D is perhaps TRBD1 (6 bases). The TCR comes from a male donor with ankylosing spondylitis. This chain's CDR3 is CASSFGGGSGNTIYF. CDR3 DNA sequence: TGTGCCAGCAGTTTCGGAGGGGGTTCTGGAAACACCATATATTTT.